This T cell receptor beta chain was sequenced for a study of preoperative IRX-2 immunotherapy in early breast cancer. As to treatment: preoperative locoregional IRX-2 cytokine immunotherapy. Produced via immunoSEQ multiplex PCR; TCRdb's table is partial and in-frame only. The sample records about 62,000 clones, approximately 93% being singletons. The CDR3 totals 15 residues. V was shortened by 0 bases and J by 4 bases, with 9 bases between the two germline ends. Germline V gene lookup returns CDR1 MNHEY and CDR2 SVGAGI. The origin of this receptor is a human donor with breast cancer. This specimen was acquired from a patient treated with IRX-2 immunotherapy. The chain recombines TRBV6-5 with TRBJ1-4; D remains ambiguous. The CDR3 DNA is TGTGCCAGCAGTTACTCAGACCGTCTTAATGAAAAACTGTTTTTT. Its translation is CASSYSDRLNEKLFF.